This T cell receptor beta chain was profiled in a study of CD8 T cells in ankylosing spondylitis (dated by TCRdb to the late 2010s). In the study overall: The study profiled T cell receptor beta repertoires in healthy donors and ankylosing spondylitis patients to find disease-linked TCR variants. Peripheral blood was sampled, and synovial fluid was also collected from ankylosing spondylitis patients. The whole study cohort included over a hundred healthy donors and 25 ankylosing spondylitis patients.

The investigation overall reported the following: Blood from ankylosing spondylitis patients appeared to be characterized by a TCR beta motif composed of eight highly homologous amino acid variants. According to the report, matched synovial fluid samples from ankylosing spondylitis patients were significantly enriched for the disease-linked clones. The disease-linked clones showed a CD8+ phenotype and occurred at relatively low frequencies in peripheral blood. Some motif variants were previously reported in synovial fluid and blood of reactive arthritis patients, suggesting common disease-initiation mechanisms.

This clonotype showed up just a few times. Its antigen is still unknown. One base away there is no much larger clone; base qualities are not given. This sample was sequenced with an Illumina HiSeq 2500. TCR beta libraries were prepared by quantitative 5'-RACE with molecular barcodes. The paper's data handling went like this. A new computational method, built on a probabilistic model of VDJ rearrangement, was used to identify disease-linked TCR variants. Using fastp trimming at Q25 and MiXCR clonotype assembly, TCRdb reanalyzed the public sequencing data and kept in-frame beta chains. Each CDR3 protein appears once, grouped with its most common genes and DNA. These V and J calls rely on TCRdb rather than the paper's analysis. The sample table holds about 200,000 distinct CDR3 sequences, of which around 13% were seen once. The ten largest clones add up to more than 15% of the sample. In the germline V gene, CDR1 corresponds to SGHAT and CDR2 to FQNNGV. The CDR3 measures 12 amino acids from cysteine to phenylalanine. Only the CDR3 region is kept as DNA, spanning 36 bases read in frame from base 1. A distance of 10 bases separates the germline ends of V and J, which lose 5 bases and 8 bases respectively.

The sequencing input was blood, either unsorted or a sorted T cell fraction (not recorded which). This clonotype was obtained from a male donor with ankylosing spondylitis or in good health (not recorded which). The chain was built from TRBV11-2 and TRBJ2-1; the D gene cannot be named for sure. The nucleotide sequence reads TGTGCCAGCAGCGTCGAGAGGCATGAGCAGTTCTTC. The translation is CASSVERHEQFF.